The 5 T cell receptor beta chains below come from one sample, sequenced in a study of identical twins. Using its own MiXCR run on the 5' RACE reads, TCRdb lists one record per CDR3 protein. The sample has 510,000 or so distinct CDR3 sequences; 15% are singletons. The same sample was also used in a study of yellow fever vaccine responses in identical twins.

Material: CD4+ T cells sorted from blood. The receptors originated from a woman under 30 in good health.

The rearrangement uses TRBV18 and TRBJ2-2, with 10 bases identical to TRBD2. CDR1 is KGHSH and CDR2 is LQKENI in the germline V gene. Trimming removed 0 bases from V and 3 bases from J; junction bases left unmatched: 1. The CDR3 runs to 16 residues. The CDR3 here is CASSPPGTSDTGELFF. The CDR3 nucleotides are TGTGCCAGCTCACCACCCGGGACTAGCGACACCGGGGAGCTGTTTTTT.

The rearrangement links TRBV24-1 to TRBJ1-1; D is ambiguous. The CDR3 sequence is 13 residues long. V was shortened by 9 bases and J by 0 bases, with 10 bases between the two germline ends. Per germline, CDR1 KGHDR and CDR2 SFDVKD. Here the CDR3 reads CATRPDVNTEAFF. The CDR3 nucleotides read TGTGCCACCCGCCCGGACGTGAACACTGAAGCTTTCTTT.

This CDR3 reads CSARGRTSNEQFF. The CDR3 DNA sequence: TGCAGTGCTAGAGGGAGAACGAGCAATGAGCAGTTCTTC. The rearrangement links TRBV20-1 to TRBJ2-1; D uncertain. The CDR3 is 13 residues long. CDR1 DFQATT and CDR2 SNEGSKA come from the germline V gene (reference sequence). Trimming took 1 base from V and 6 from J, leaving 10 bases between them.

This clonotype came up once. One junction end disagrees with the germline gene, perhaps due to a read error. The rearrangement uses TRBV12-3 or TRBV12-4 and TRBJ2-6, with D maybe TRBD1 (5 bases). This CDR3 spans 15 amino acids. The DNA for the CDR3 is TGTGCCAGCAGTCCCCCCTGGGGTGGGGCCAACGGCCTGACTTTC. The encoded protein is CASSPPWGGANGLTF.

This chain connects TRBV20-1 to TRBJ2-7; 10 bases are shared with TRBD1. CDR1 is DFQATT, CDR2 SNEGSKA, per germline (reference sequence). Trimming cost V 1 base and J 7 bases; bases outside gene matches: 13. The CDR3 has 16 residues. CDR3 in amino acids: CSARGISGQGFWEQYV. The CDR3 region has the DNA TGCAGTGCTAGAGGAATCTCGGGACAGGGGTTTTGGGAGCAGTACGTC.